This T cell receptor beta chain was recorded in a study of OX40 agonist ivuxolimab in advanced cancers. At the level of the study: Mean age approximately 61 years, range about 23 to 80; 82.7% male. Treatment received earlier with anti-PD-1, anti-PD-L1 or anti-CTLA-4 agents was allowed, and 40% had some.

The CDR3 is 15 residues long. The germline V gene encodes CDR1 GTSNPN and CDR2 SVGIG (reference sequence). V lost 3 bases and J 4 bases, leaving 18 bases between the germline ends. The protocol was immunoSEQ multiplex PCR, while the TCRdb copy is restricted to in-frame clones and leaves out a portion. The sample carries 98,000 or so clones, 88% recorded once. The starting material was CD4+ or CD8+ T cells sorted from blood, obtained in a trial of the OX40 agonist ivuxolimab. This receptor was taken from an adult with an advanced solid tumor such as melanoma, head and neck, liver or kidney cancer. The chain is built from TRBV30 and TRBJ1-2, with D possibly being TRBD1 (5 bases). The DNA of the CDR3 is TGTGCCTGGAGCGGACAAGGAGGGATGGGCTATGGCTACACCTTC. Protein product: CAWSGQGGMGYGYTF.